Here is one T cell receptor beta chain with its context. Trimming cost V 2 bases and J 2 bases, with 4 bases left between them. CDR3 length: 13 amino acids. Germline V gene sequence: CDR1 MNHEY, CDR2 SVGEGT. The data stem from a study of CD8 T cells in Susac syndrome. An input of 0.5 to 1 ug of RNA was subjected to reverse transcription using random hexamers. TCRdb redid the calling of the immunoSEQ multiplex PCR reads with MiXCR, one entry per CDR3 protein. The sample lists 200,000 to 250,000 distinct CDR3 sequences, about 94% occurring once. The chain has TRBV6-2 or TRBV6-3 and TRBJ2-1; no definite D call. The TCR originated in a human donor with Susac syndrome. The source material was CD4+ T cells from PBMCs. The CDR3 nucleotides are TGTGCCAGCAGTTACACCCCCTACAATGAGCAGTTCTTC. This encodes CASSYTPYNEQFF.